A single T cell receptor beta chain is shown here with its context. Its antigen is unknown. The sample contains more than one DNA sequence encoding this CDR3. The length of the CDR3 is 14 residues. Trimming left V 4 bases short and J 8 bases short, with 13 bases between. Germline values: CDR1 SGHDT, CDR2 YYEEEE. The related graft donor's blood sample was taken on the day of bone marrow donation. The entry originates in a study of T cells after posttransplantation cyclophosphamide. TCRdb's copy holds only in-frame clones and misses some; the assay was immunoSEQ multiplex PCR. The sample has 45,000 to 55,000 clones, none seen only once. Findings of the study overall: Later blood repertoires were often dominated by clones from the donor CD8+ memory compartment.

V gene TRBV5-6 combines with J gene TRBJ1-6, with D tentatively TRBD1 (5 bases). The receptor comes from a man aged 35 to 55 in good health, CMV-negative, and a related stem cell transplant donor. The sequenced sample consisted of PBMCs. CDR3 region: CASSLKPGDSPLHF. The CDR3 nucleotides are TGTGCCAGCAGCCTAAAGCCGGGGGATTCACCCCTCCACTTT.